These 14 T cell receptor beta chains came from one sample sequenced in a study of blood T cell repertoires in COVID-19. Sequencing was performed with immunoSEQ multiplex PCR; in TCRdb, only in-frame clones are kept and a portion is missing. The sample lists 150,000 to 200,000 clones, roughly 80% seen once, with 4.5% to 6.5% in the top ten. The sequenced sample consisted of peripheral blood. The receptor set was obtained from a woman aged 25 to 39 with acute or convalescent COVID-19.

V usage is TRBV4-2 and J usage is TRBJ1-2; the D is unclear. Germline-derived CDR1 and CDR2 are LGHNA and YNFKEQ. The CDR3 contains 13 residues. V gave up 0 bases and J gave up 5 bases, with 7 bases separating them. The CDR3 spells CASSQDGEYGYTF. CDR3 DNA: TGTGCCAGCAGCCAAGATGGGGAGTATGGCTACACCTTC.

The CDR3 here is CASSPGTTYGYTF. The CDR3 DNA is TGTGCCAGCAGTCCCGGGACTACCTATGGCTACACCTTC. V and J are TRBV27 and TRBJ1-2; D perhaps matches TRBD1 (5 bases). The CDR3 contains 13 residues. CDR1 and CDR2 from the germline V gene are MNHEY and SMNVEV (reference sequence). The V gene lost 5 bases and the J gene lost 4 bases, with 11 bases spanning the gap.

This rearrangement joins TRBV28 to TRBJ1-3; TRBD1 matches 8 bases. Unmatched junction bases numbered 10, after V lost 5 bases and J lost 7 bases. The CDR3 runs 15 residues. Looked up from germline, CDR1 is MDHEN and CDR2 is SYDVKM. The CDR3 coding sequence is TGTGCCAGCAGTCCCCAGACAGGGGTCGGGAACACCATATATTTT. This translates into CASSPQTGVGNTIYF.

CDR3 amino acids: CASQDHQIRGYTF. CDR3 nucleotides: TGTGCCAGCCAGGATCACCAGATTCGAGGCTACACCTTC. The chain joins TRBV28 to TRBJ1-2, with unresolved D. The CDR3 covers 13 residues. CDR1 and CDR2 from the germline V gene are MDHEN and SYDVKM. Trimming cost V 8 bases and J 8 bases, with 18 bases left between them.

The V gene is TRBV4-3, the J gene TRBJ2-5; D perhaps matches TRBD2 (5 bases). Per germline, CDR1 LGHNA and CDR2 YSLEER. The CDR3 has 16 residues. V lost 0 bases to trimming and J lost 2 bases, with 13 bases between them. The CDR3 sequence is CASSQDGWEPQETQYF. The CDR3 DNA reads as TGCGCCAGCAGCCAAGATGGGTGGGAGCCTCAAGAGACCCAGTACTTC.

The CDR3, as DNA: TGTGCCAGCACCCCAATATATGCTACCTACGAGCAGTACTTC. Translated, it gives CASTPIYATYEQYF. The J gene is TRBJ2-7, the V gene TRBV28; D ambiguous. The CDR3 has 14 amino acids. Per germline, CDR1 MDHEN and CDR2 SYDVKM. Trimming pared 7 bases from V and 2 bases from J, leaving 15 bases between.

The rearrangement links TRBV6-4 to TRBJ1-1, with TRBD1 identical over 9 bases. From germline, CDR1 is MRHNA and CDR2 SNTAGT. The CDR3 loop spans 17 amino acids. V lost 5 bases and J lost 3; bases outside the gene matches: 13. CDR3 sequence (DNA): TGTGCCAGCAGTTGTCCCCCGGACAGGGGCGCTTACACTGAAGCTTTCTTT. Its protein is CASSCPPDRGAYTEAFF.

The chain combines TRBV5-4 with TRBJ1-2; D perhaps matches TRBD1 (6 bases). This CDR3 is 16 amino acids long. The germline V gene encodes CDR1 SGHNT and CDR2 YYREEE (reference sequence). Deletions cut 0 bases from V and 4 bases from J, with 16 bases between. For the CDR3, the DNA is TGTGCCAGCAGCTTGGCCAGCCAGACAGGCATCTATGGCTACACCTTC. Translation gives CASSLASQTGIYGYTF.

The chain links TRBV15 to TRBJ2-7; the match to TRBD1 covers 7 bases. CDR3 size: 13 residues. The V gene end was trimmed by 3 bases and the J gene end by 2 bases; junction bases not matched to a gene: 1. In germline, CDR1 is LNHNV, CDR2 YYDKDF (reference sequence). CDR3: CATSRQGAYEQYF. Here the CDR3 DNA reads TGTGCCACCAGCAGGCAGGGGGCCTACGAGCAGTACTTC.

The V gene is TRBV27, the J gene TRBJ2-3; D may be TRBD1 (6 bases). This CDR3 comprises 17 residues. Germline loops: CDR1 MNHEY, CDR2 SMNVEV (reference sequence). CDR3 sequence reads: CVSMGLDSLSSTDTQYF. The DNA of the CDR3 is TGTGTCTCAATGGGTCTGGACAGCCTATCTAGCACAGATACGCAGTATTTT.

This clone was recorded many times. The chain has TRBV7-9 and TRBJ2-4, with TRBD1 matching over 9 bases. J was trimmed by 8 bases and V by 0 bases; bases with no gene match: 8. Germline CDR1 reads SEHNR; CDR2 reads FQNEAQ (reference sequence). The CDR3 loop spans 16 amino acids. CDR3 DNA sequence: TGTGCCAGCAGCTTAGCGGGGGACAGGGCTGGTTACATTCAGTACTTC. It translates to CASSLAGDRAGYIQYF.

This chain uses TRBV20-1 with TRBJ2-5, with D tentatively TRBD2 (7 bases). This CDR3 contains 15 residues. The germline V gene has CDR1 DFQATT and CDR2 SNEGSKA (reference sequence). V gave up 6 bases and J gave up 5 bases, with 22 bases separating them. The CDR3, as DNA: TGCAGTGCGAGTCCCCCTGGGGGGGCTTTGGAGACCCAGTACTTC. Its translation: CSASPPGGALETQYF.

In its sample, this clone was seen a few times. For the CDR3, the DNA is TGTGCCACCAGTGACCCACGGAGGGGCGTATACGAGCAGTACTTC. Its translation: CATSDPRRGVYEQYF. The chain has TRBV24-1 and TRBJ2-7; weak D call: TRBD2 (6 bases). The germline CDR1 and CDR2 sequences are KGHDR and SFDVKD. V lost 4 bases and J lost 4, with 16 bases in between. This CDR3 comprises 15 residues.

The chain combines TRBV27 with TRBJ1-1, with 7 positions matching TRBD1. After removal of 5 bases from V and 2 bases from J, the junction contained 8 bases not matched to a gene. There are 15 residues in the CDR3. Germline V gives CDR1 MNHEY, CDR2 SMNVEV (reference sequence). The CDR3: CASSPGDSFNTEAFF. The CDR3 nucleotides are TGTGCCAGCAGTCCCGGGGACAGCTTTAACACTGAAGCTTTCTTT.